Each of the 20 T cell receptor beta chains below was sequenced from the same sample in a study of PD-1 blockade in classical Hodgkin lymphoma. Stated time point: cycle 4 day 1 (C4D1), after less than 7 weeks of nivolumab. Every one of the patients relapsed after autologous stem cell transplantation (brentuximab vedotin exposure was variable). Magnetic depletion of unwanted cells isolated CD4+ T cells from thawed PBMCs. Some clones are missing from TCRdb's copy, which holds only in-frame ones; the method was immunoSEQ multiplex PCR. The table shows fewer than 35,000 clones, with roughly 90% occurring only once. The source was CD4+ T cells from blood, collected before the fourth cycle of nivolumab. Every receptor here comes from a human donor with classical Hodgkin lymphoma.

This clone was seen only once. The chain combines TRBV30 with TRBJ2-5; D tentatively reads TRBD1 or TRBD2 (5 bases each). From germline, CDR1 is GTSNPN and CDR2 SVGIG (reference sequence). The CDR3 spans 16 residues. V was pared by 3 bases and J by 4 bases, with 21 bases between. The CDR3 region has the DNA TGTGCCTGGAGAGATTACAGGTTCGGGATGAGAGAGACCCAGTACTTC. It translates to CAWRDYRFGMRETQYF. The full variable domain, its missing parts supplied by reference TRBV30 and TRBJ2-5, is SQTIHQWPATLVQPVGSPLSLECTVEGTSNPNLYWYRQAAGRGLQLLFYSVGIGQISSEVPQNLSASRPQDRQFILSSKKLLLSDSGFYLCAWRDYRFGMRETQYFGPGTRLLVL.

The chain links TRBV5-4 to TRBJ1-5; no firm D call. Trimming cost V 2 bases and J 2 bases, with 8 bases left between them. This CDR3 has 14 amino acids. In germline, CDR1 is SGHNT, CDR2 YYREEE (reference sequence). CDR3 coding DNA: TGTGCCAGCAGCTTCAGGCCGGGCAATCAGCCCCAGCATTTT. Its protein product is CASSFRPGNQPQHF.

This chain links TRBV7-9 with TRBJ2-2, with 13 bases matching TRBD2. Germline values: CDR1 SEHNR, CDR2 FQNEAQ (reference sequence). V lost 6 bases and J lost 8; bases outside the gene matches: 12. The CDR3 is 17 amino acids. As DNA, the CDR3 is TGTGCCAGCAGTCAGATCGGGACTAGCGGGAAACGAGGGGAGCTGTTTTTT. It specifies CASSQIGTSGKRGELFF.

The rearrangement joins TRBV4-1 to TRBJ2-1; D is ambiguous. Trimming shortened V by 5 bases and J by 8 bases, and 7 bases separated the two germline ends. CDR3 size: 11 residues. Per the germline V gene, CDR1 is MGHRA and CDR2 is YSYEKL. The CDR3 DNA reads TGCGCCAGCAGCTACATGGATGAGCAGTTCTTC. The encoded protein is CASSYMDEQFF.

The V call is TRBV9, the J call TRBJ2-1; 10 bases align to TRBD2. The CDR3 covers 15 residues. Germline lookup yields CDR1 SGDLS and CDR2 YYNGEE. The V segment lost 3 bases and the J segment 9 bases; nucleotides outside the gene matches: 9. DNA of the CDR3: TGTGCCAGCAGCGCAGCGGGAGGGTCTCCGCGTGAGCAGTTCTTC. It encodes CASSAAGGSPREQFF.

As DNA, the CDR3 is TGTGCCAGCAGCCAAGATGCCCCACAGGGGGCCCGAATAAAAAACATTCAGTACTTC. Its translation is CASSQDAPQGARIKNIQYF. The rearrangement joins TRBV4-2 to TRBJ2-4; 9 positions match TRBD1. Per the germline V gene, CDR1 is LGHNA and CDR2 is YNFKEQ. With 0 bases clipped from V and 4 bases from J, the junction kept 13 bases outside the gene matches. The CDR3 is made up of 19 amino acids.

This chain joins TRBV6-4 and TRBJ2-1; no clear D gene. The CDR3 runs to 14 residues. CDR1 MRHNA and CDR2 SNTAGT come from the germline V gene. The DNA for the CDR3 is TGTGCAAGCGAGAGACGGGTACCCTACAATGAGCAGTTCTTC. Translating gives CASERRVPYNEQFF.

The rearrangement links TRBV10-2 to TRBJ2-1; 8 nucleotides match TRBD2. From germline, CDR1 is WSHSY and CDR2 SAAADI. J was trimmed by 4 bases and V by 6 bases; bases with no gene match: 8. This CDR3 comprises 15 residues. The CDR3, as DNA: TGCGCCAGCAGCCTACTAGCGGACCTTTACAATGAGCAGTTCTTC. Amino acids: CASSLLADLYNEQFF.

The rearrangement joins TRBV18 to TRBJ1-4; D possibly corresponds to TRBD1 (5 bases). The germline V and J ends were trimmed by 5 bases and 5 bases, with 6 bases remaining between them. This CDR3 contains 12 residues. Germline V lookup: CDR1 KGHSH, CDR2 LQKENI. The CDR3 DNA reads TGTGCCAGCTCAAGACAGAATGAAAAACTGTTTTTT. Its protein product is CASSRQNEKLFF.

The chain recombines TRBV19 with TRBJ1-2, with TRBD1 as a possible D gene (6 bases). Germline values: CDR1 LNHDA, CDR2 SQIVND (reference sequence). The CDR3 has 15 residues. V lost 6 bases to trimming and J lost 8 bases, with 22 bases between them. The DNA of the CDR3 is TGTGCCAGTAGGTACAGGGTGGCCTTACCGTGGGGCTACACCTTC. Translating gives CASRYRVALPWGYTF.

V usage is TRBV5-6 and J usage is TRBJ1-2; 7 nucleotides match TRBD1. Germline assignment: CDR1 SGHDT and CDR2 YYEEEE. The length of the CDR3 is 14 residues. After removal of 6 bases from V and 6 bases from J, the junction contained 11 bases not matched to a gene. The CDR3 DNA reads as TGTGCCAGCATCCTAGTAAGGGACAGCGATGGCTACACCTTC. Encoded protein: CASILVRDSDGYTF.

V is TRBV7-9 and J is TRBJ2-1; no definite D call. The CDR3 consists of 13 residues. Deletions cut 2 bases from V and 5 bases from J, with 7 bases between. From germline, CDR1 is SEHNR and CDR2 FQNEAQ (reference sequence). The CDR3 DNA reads TGTGCCAGCAGCTTATTTTCGGACAATGAGCAGTTCTTC. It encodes CASSLFSDNEQFF.

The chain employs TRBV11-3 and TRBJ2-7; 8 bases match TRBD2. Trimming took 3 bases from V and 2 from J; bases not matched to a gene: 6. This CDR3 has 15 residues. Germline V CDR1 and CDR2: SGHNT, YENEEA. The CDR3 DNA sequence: TGTGCCAGCAGCTTTCGATCGGGGGGGACCTACGAGCAGTACTTC. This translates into CASSFRSGGTYEQYF. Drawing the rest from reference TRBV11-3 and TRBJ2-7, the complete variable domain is EAGVVQSPRYKIIEKKQPVAFWCNPISGHNTLYWYLQNLGQGPELLIRYENEEAVDDSQLPKDRFSAERLKGVDSTLKIQPAELGDSAVYLCASSFRSGGTYEQYFGPGTRLTVT.

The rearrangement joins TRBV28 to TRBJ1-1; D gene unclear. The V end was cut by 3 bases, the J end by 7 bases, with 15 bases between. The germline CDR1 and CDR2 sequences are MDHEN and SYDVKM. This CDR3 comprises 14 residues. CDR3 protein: CASSLSAPTVEAFF. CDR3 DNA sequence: TGTGCCAGCAGTTTGTCCGCCCCAACAGTTGAAGCTTTCTTT.

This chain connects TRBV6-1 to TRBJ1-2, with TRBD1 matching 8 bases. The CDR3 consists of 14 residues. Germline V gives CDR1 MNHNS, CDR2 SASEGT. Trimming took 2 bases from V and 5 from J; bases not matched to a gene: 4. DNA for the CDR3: TGTGCCAGCAGTGAACAGGGGGCACAATATGGCTACACCTTC. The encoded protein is CASSEQGAQYGYTF.

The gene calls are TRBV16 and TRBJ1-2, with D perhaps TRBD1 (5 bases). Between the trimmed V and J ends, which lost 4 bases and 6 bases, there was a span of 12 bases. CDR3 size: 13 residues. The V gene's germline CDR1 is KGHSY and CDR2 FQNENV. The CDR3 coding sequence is TGTGCCAGCAGCCGCAGGGAATCGGATGGCTACACCTTC. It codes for CASSRRESDGYTF.

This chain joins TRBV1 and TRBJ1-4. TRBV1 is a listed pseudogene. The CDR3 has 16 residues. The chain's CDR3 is CTSSPGGEGENEKLFF. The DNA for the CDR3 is TGCACCAGCAGCCCCGGGGGGGAAGGGGAAAATGAAAAACTGTTTTTT.

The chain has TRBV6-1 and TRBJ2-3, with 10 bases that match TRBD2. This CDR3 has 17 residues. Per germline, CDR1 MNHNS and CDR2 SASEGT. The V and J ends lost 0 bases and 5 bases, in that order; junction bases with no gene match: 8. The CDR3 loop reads CASSEAPLAGVQDTQYF. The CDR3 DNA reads TGTGCCAGCAGTGAAGCCCCCCTAGCGGGAGTCCAAGATACGCAGTATTTT.

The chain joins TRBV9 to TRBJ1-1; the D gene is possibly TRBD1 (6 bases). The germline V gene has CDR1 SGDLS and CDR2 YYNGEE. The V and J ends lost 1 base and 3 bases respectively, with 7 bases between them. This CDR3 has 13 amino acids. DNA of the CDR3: TGTGCCAGCAGCGTAAACAGGGACACTGAAGCTTTCTTT. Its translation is CASSVNRDTEAFF.

The CDR3 coding sequence is TGTGCCATCAGTGAGAGGGATCAGGCCACAGATACGCAGTATTTT. This encodes CAISERDQATDTQYF. J is TRBJ2-3 and V is TRBV10-3; D ambiguous. This CDR3 has 15 residues. Germline loops: CDR1 ENHRY, CDR2 SYGVKD. V lost 2 bases to trimming and J lost 2 bases, with 11 bases between them.